This T cell receptor (beta chain) derives from a study of T cell repertoires in cytomegalovirus infection. Study summary: Recently identified HLA-C-restricted CMV epitopes were among the peptides used.

TCRdb re-called the reads with MiXCR, one entry per CDR3 protein. The table shows tens of thousands of distinct CDR3 sequences, with 20% to 30% occurring only once. The study, taken as a whole, reports: The ex vivo response was dominated by HLA-C-restricted CMV-specific TCR beta clonotypes.

Germline CDR1 SQVTM, CDR2 ANQGSEA. There are 12 residues in the CDR3. V lost 4 bases and J lost 3; bases outside the gene matches: 3. In this sample, this clonotype turned up many times. The antigen is undetermined. The chain joins TRBV29-1 to TRBJ2-7; 7 bases match TRBD1. This clonotype was obtained from a human donor in good health (CMV status not recorded). Some clones in this sample may be carry-over from other donors' samples. The sample here was CD8+ T cells from cultured PBMCs, taken from culture after CMV antigen stimulation. CDR3 DNA sequence: TGCAGCGTTGGGTCAGGGGGCTACGAGCAGTACTTC. Amino acids: CSVGSGGYEQYF.